This T cell receptor (beta chain) was sequenced during a study of brain metastases from non-small cell lung cancer. Sequencing used immunoSEQ multiplex PCR; TCRdb keeps in-frame clones, though not all of them. This table holds over 1,200 clones, around 81% found once. This CDR3 is built from 14 residues. Trimming at V came to 5 bases and at J to 6 bases, leaving 3 bases not matched to a gene. The germline CDR1 and CDR2 sequences are SGHRS and YFSETQ. The sample consisted of tumor-adjacent normal tissue. This clonotype was sampled from a donor aged 40 or older with non-small cell lung cancer. The chain joins TRBV5-1 to TRBJ2-2; 11 bases are shared with TRBD2. CDR3 sequence reads: CASRELAGAGELFF. The CDR3 coding sequence is TGCGCCAGCAGAGAACTAGCGGGAGCCGGGGAGCTGTTTTTT.